This T cell receptor beta chain emerged from a study of T cell responses to AZD1222 COVID-19 vaccine. Overall study results and limits: The donor group comprised mostly white British people and more females; the analysis possibly underestimated clonal diversity. Following two doses of AZD1222, Spike-specific TCR breadth and depth rose.

Clones were sequenced by immunoSEQ multiplex PCR, and TCRdb holds only the in-frame ones, with some missing. Altogether about 120,000 clones are present, approximately 90% being singletons, with the ten largest covering approximately 7.9%. With regard to this clone: Its specificity is not known.

The CDR3 length is 13 residues. CDR1 is SEHNR, CDR2 FQNEAQ, per germline (reference sequence). With 5 bases removed from V and 7 bases from J, the gap between germline ends came to 12 bases. The sequences come from peripheral blood, collected 28 days after the second AZD1222 dose. The TCR was taken from an adult who received the AZD1222 COVID-19 vaccine. The rearrangement uses TRBV7-9 and TRBJ1-5; tentative D call: TRBD1 (5 bases). This CDR3 is CASSGDGGQPQHF. The CDR3 nucleotides are TGTGCCAGCAGCGGGGACGGGGGACAGCCCCAGCATTTT.